This T cell receptor beta chain was observed in a study of blood T cell repertoires in COVID-19. Study-level background: COVID-19 samples from acute and convalescent phases originated in the United States, Italy and Spain.

TCRdb's table, derived via immunoSEQ multiplex PCR, lists solely in-frame clones and lacks some. The sample includes about 250,000 clones, 80% to 90% of them seen just once. Germline-derived CDR1 and CDR2 are MNHEY and SVGAGI. Trimming stripped 6 bases from V and 2 bases from J, with 5 bases between. The CDR3 consists of 13 residues. Assignments of participants to cohorts depended upon their own reported clinical history. The count of this clone is one. The receptor comes from a man aged 40-50 years who had recovered from COVID-19. The chain carries TRBV6-5 and TRBJ2-6; D is undetermined. What was sequenced was PBMCs or T cells enriched from blood (not recorded which). The CDR3 here is CASSVPGANVLTF. The CDR3 nucleotides are TGTGCCAGCAGCGTCCCTGGGGCCAACGTCCTGACTTTC.